Described below is a single T cell receptor beta chain sequence and its context. No antigen is known for it. No base-level quality is on record; no much larger clone is a single base apart. The CDR3 regions of human TCRbeta chains were subjected to immunosequencing. Regarding the original processing steps: TCRs in the repertoires were matched against a reference library of SARS-CoV-2-specific TCRs that had been generated with the MIRA antigen-specificity platform. Breadth was defined as the fraction of unique TCRs that were SARS-CoV-2-associated, and depth was defined as the fraction of total T cells that were SARS-CoV-2-associated. Each spike-specific TCR was assigned to its reactive spike region and to a CD4 or CD8 class using the MIRA data. Log10-transformed breadth and depth values were compared by one-way ANOVA with Sidak's multiple comparisons tests. The table comes from immuneACCESS by way of TCRdb, which keeps in-frame sequences with V and J called. Part of the clones is missing from these tables; in studies checked, under half for an unresolved V gene and the rest for unknown reasons. The DNA was the basis for D and trimming; V, J and clone size are from that table. The sample table lists 110,000 to 150,000 clones, 85% to 90% of them with a count of one. Clones ranked in the top ten supply approximately 3% of the sample.

The data belong to a study of T cell responses to AZD1222 COVID-19 vaccine (dated by TCRdb to 2020 to 2022). For the study in its entirety: TCR sequencing was performed for 233 trial participants, of whom roughly 200 were given two doses of AZD1222 and approximately 26 were given two doses of MenACWY control vaccine. Trial participants were enrolled into age subgroups of 18-55, 56-69 and 70-plus years, which contained about 150, 27 and 61 TCR-sequenced participants, respectively.

On the study overall, not on this receptor specifically: The 56-69-year group was small, and its depth increase did not reach significance, likely because of low power. No day 14 peak-response samples were available, so repertoires were characterized only after the peak T cell response. After two AZD1222 doses, both the breadth and the depth of spike-specific TCRs were significantly higher than at day 0 and than in MenACWY recipients. CD4 TCRs associated with the vaccine covered the entire spike protein, and the dominant responses were in regions 160-218 and 743-854. Conclusions about previously exposed vaccinees are limited, since just 5 to 7 AZD1222 recipients were seropositive for SARS-CoV-2 at baseline. Nearly half of unique spike-specific TCRs reportedly recognized epitopes outside regions mutated in the B.1.351 and B.1.1.7 variants. Participants were mostly white British, with more females than males. The authors suggested clonal diversity may have been underestimated.

Taken with the paper, the label for time point translates to: about 28 days (+/-7) after the second vaccine dose. AZD1222 recipients whose second dose came at about 4 weeks and those whose second dose came at about 12 weeks were combined into one group, since spike-specific TCR depth and breadth did not differ between the two schedules. Vaccinee samples were obtained from the UK trials COV001 and COV002, which included a single-blind randomized controlled phase 2/3 trial of AZD1222 (ChAdOx1 nCoV-19) in healthy adults. Trial participant PBMC samples were collected at day 0 and day 28 after the second dose for TCRbeta chain sequencing. CDR3 length: 14 amino acids, cysteine to phenylalanine. The sequence is cut down to CDR3 DNA, 42 bases in frame from base 1. V ends up 6 bases short and J 4 bases short, with an unmatched junction base count of 7. For CDR1 and CDR2, the germline V gene lists MNHEY and SVGAGI.

This sequence originates from an adult who received the AZD1222 COVID-19 vaccine. Sequencing used peripheral blood, obtained 28 days after the second AZD1222 dose. The chain joins TRBV6-5 to TRBJ2-7, with 9 middle bases fitting TRBD2. CDR3 region: CASRLAGGLYEQYF. The base sequence is TGTGCCAGCAGATTGGCGGGGGGGCTTTACGAGCAGTACTTC.